These 13 T cell receptor beta chains originate from one sample sequenced in a study of ipilimumab plus nivolumab after autologous stem cell transplantation (dated by TCRdb to the early 2020s). Library method: the immunoSEQ multiplex PCR assay. TCRdb stores this immuneACCESS table with in-frame sequences only. Part of the clones is absent; in the studies checked, under half of the shortfall reflects unresolved V genes, and no reason is known for the rest. For this sample the table gives about 40,000 clones, of which over 90% were detected only once. The ten most abundant clones make up 0.75% to 1% of the sample. This specimen consisted of PBMCs, obtained in a trial of ipilimumab plus nivolumab as post-transplant consolidation. The origin of the receptors is a male donor with multiple myeloma.

The chain links TRBV28 to TRBJ1-2; D is possibly TRBD1 (6 bases). Trimming pared 5 bases from V and 7 bases from J, leaving 14 bases between. The CDR3 runs to 13 residues. Germline CDR1 is MDHEN and CDR2 is SYDVKM. CDR3 sequence (DNA): TGTGCCAGCAGTATAGGGGGAATGGTTGGCTACACCTTC. This sequence encodes CASSIGGMVGYTF.

The V and J genes are TRBV4-3 and TRBJ2-3; tentatively, D is TRBD1 (6 bases). The CDR3 length is 16 residues. Germline CDR1 LGHNA, CDR2 YSLEER. Trimming shortened V by 0 bases and J by 3 bases, and 13 bases separated the two germline ends. DNA of the CDR3: TGCGCCAGCAGCCAAGAGGCGGTTAGGGGGACAGATACGCAGTATTTT. It yields the protein CASSQEAVRGTDTQYF.

The V call is TRBV5-5, the J call TRBJ1-5; perhaps TRBD1 as D (6 bases). V shed 2 bases and J shed 0 bases, with 12 bases lying between them. The CDR3 has 16 amino acids. Germline CDR1 is SGHKS and CDR2 is YYEKEE (reference sequence). CDR3: CASSLGTRYSNQPQHF. The CDR3 coding sequence is TGTGCCAGCAGCTTAGGGACACGATATAGCAATCAGCCCCAGCATTTT.

The gene calls are TRBV28 and TRBJ1-1; the D gene is possibly TRBD1 (5 bases). This CDR3 spans 14 amino acids. Germline CDR1 MDHEN, CDR2 SYDVKM. V was shortened by 0 bases and J by 3 bases, with 8 bases between the two germline ends. The DNA of the CDR3 is TGTGCCAGCAGTTTATGGGTGGGACACACTGAAGCTTTCTTT. Encoded protein: CASSLWVGHTEAFF.

J is TRBJ2-1 and V is TRBV28; tentatively, D is TRBD1 or TRBD2 (5 bases each). The CDR3 extends over 19 amino acids. The V gene lost 3 bases and the J gene lost 5 bases, with 26 bases spanning the gap. Germline CDR1 MDHEN, CDR2 SYDVKM. This CDR3 reads CASSFFGVFGAYTDNEQFF. CDR3 sequence (DNA): TGTGCCAGCAGTTTTTTCGGGGTTTTCGGGGCATACACAGACAATGAGCAGTTCTTC.

The table lists this clone with a count of one. The chain links TRBV15 to TRBJ2-1; D is possibly TRBD1 (6 bases). The CDR3 covers 13 residues. V was clipped by 3 bases and J by 8 bases, with 11 bases between them. Per germline, CDR1 LNHNV and CDR2 YYDKDF (reference sequence). The CDR3 spells CATSSLQGDEQFF. The CDR3 DNA reads as TGTGCCACCAGCAGCTTACAGGGCGATGAGCAGTTCTTC. The full variable domain, completed using reference TRBV15 and TRBJ2-1, is DAMVIQNPRYQVTQFGKPVTLSCSQTLNHNVMYWYQQKSSQAPKLLFHYYDKDFNNEADTPDNFQSRRPNTSFCFLDIRSPGLGDTAMYLCATSSLQGDEQFFGPGTRLTVL.

In its sample, this clone was seen once. The chain combines TRBV7-2 with TRBJ1-4; 9 nucleotides agree with TRBD1. The CDR3 is 16 amino acids. J was trimmed by 5 bases and V by 1 base; bases with no gene match: 5. Germline CDR1 SGHTA, CDR2 FQGNSA. CDR3 DNA: TGTGCCAGCAGCTTAGTAGCCGGGACAGGGAATGAAAAACTGTTTTTT. This gives the protein CASSLVAGTGNEKLFF.

The sample holds a few counts of this clone. This rearrangement joins TRBV7-9 to TRBJ1-3; 10 nucleotides match TRBD1. The CDR3 loop spans 14 amino acids. The germline V gene encodes CDR1 SEHNR and CDR2 FQNEAQ (reference sequence). J was trimmed by 2 bases and V by 6 bases; bases with no gene match: 1. DNA of the CDR3: TGTGCCAGCAGAGGGACAGGGGCTGGAAACACCATATATTTT. Protein product: CASRGTGAGNTIYF.

The rearrangement links TRBV7-6 to TRBJ2-1; no clear D gene. Trimming took 1 base from V and 0 from J, leaving 10 bases between them. This CDR3 contains 16 residues. CDR1 is SGHVS, CDR2 FNYEAQ, per germline. CDR3 amino acids: CASSLDPPSSYNEQFF. The CDR3 nucleotides read TGTGCCAGCAGCTTAGATCCCCCTAGCTCCTACAATGAGCAGTTCTTC.

The chain recombines TRBV5-1 with TRBJ1-2; the D gene is possibly TRBD1 (6 bases). This CDR3 contains 13 residues. Germline lookup yields CDR1 SGHRS and CDR2 YFSETQ. Trimming removed 0 bases from V and 5 bases from J, with 8 bases in between. The CDR3 reads CASSLEGGYGYTF. The CDR3 DNA reads as TGCGCCAGCAGCTTGGAGGGGGGGTATGGCTACACCTTC.

The gene calls are TRBV9 and TRBJ2-1; TRBD1 matches 12 bases. Germline lookup yields CDR1 SGDLS and CDR2 YYNGEE. The CDR3 runs 16 residues. V lost 0 bases and J lost 9; bases outside the gene matches: 7. The CDR3 loop is CASSVVPGQGAVEQFF. The CDR3 bases are TGTGCCAGCAGCGTAGTCCCGGGACAGGGGGCTGTTGAGCAGTTCTTC.

CDR3 region: CASSIVAGGRETQYF. The CDR3 DNA is TGTGCCAGTAGTATAGTGGCAGGGGGCAGAGAGACCCAGTACTTC. V usage is TRBV19 and J usage is TRBJ2-5, with TRBD1 matching 8 bases. The J segment lost 4 bases and the V segment lost 1 base, leaving 5 bases of the junction unmatched. The CDR3 covers 15 residues. Germline lookup yields CDR1 LNHDA and CDR2 SQIVND (reference sequence).

J is TRBJ2-2 and V is TRBV4-2; no definite D call. Trimming took off 5 bases at V and 6 bases at J, with 13 bases between the two ends. The CDR3 is 14 amino acids. Germline-derived CDR1 and CDR2 are LGHNA and YNFKEQ. CDR3 DNA sequence: TGTGCCAGCAGCTCACCCTCCCGGGCCGGGGAGCTGTTTTTT. It encodes CASSSPSRAGELFF.